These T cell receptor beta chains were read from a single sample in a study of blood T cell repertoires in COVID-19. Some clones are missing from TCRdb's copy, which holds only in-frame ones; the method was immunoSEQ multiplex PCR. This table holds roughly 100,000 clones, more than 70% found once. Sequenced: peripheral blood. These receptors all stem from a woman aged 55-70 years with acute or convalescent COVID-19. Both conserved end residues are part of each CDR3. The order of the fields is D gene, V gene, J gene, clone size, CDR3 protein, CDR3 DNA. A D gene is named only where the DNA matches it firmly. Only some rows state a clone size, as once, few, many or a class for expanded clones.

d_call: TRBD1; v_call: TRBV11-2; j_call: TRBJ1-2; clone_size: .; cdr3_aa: CASSLGGQGGYTF; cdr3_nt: TGTGCCAGCAGCTTAGGGGGACAGGGGGGCTACACCTTC
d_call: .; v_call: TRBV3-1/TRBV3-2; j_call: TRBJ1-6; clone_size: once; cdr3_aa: CASSPYTASPLHF; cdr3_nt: TGTGCCAGCAGCCCTTACACCGCCTCACCCCTCCACTTT
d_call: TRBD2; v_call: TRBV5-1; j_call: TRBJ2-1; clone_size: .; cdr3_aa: CASSLGLAGIYNEQFF; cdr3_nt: TGCGCCAGCAGCCTGGGACTAGCGGGAATTTACAATGAGCAGTTCTTC
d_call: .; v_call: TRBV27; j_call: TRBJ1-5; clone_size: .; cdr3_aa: CASSLTGSNQPQHF; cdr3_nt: TGTGCCAGCAGTTTGACAGGTAGCAATCAGCCCCAGCATTTT
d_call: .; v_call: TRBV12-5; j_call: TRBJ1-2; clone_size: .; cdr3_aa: CASGSGTSSGYTF; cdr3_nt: TGTGCTAGTGGTTCCGGGACATCCTCGGGCTACACCTTC
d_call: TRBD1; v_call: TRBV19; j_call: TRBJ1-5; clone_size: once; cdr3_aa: CASSKDRTVQPQHF; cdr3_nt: TGTGCCAGTAGTAAGGACAGGACGGTTCAGCCCCAGCATTTT
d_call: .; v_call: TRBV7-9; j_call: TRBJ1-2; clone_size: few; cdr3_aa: CASSLVRGGYTF; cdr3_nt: TGTGCCAGCAGCTTAGTAAGGGGCGGCTACACCTTC
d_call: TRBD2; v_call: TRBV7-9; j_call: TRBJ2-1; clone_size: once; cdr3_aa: CASMAGGNNEQFF; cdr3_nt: TGTGCCAGCATGGCGGGAGGAAACAATGAGCAGTTCTTC
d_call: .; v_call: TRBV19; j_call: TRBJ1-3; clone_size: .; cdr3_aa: CATARGGSGNTIYF; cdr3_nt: TGTGCCACCGCCCGGGGGGGCTCTGGAAACACCATATATTTT
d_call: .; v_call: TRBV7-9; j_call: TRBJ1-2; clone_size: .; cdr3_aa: CASSLGQHYGYTF; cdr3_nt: TGTGCCAGCAGCCTAGGACAGCACTATGGCTACACCTTC
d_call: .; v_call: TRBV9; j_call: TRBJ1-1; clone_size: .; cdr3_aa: CASSVDWAAGTEAFF; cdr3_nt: TGTGCCAGCAGCGTAGATTGGGCGGCGGGCACTGAAGCTTTCTTT
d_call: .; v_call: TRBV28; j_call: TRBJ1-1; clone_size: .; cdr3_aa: CATSLGGTATEAFF; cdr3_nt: TGTGCCACTTCTCTGGGGGGGACGGCCACTGAAGCTTTCTTT
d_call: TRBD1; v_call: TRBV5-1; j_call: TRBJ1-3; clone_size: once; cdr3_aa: CASSWDSYSGNTIYF; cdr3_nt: TGCGCCAGCAGCTGGGACAGTTACTCTGGAAACACCATATATTTT
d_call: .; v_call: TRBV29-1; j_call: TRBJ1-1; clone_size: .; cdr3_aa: CSVITPTEAFF; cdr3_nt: TGCAGCGTCATTACTCCTACTGAAGCTTTCTTT
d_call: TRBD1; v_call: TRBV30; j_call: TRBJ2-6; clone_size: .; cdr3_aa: CAWKSGGAAGANVLTF; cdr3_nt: TGTGCCTGGAAATCAGGGGGCGCAGCTGGGGCCAACGTCCTGACTTTC
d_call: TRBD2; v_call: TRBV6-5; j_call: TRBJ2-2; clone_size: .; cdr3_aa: CASSFSGGNTGELFF; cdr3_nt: TGTGCCAGCAGTTTTAGCGGGGGCAACACCGGGGAGCTGTTTTTT
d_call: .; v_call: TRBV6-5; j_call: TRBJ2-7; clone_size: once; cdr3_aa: CASRDTPYEQYF; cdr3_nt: TGTGCCAGCAGGGACACCCCCTACGAGCAGTACTTC
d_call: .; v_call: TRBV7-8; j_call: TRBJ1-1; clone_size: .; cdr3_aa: CASSWTARSTEAFF; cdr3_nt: TGTGCCAGCAGCTGGACAGCCAGATCCACTGAAGCTTTCTTT
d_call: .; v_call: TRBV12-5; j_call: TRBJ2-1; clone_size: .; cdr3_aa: CASGLGQGSSQYEQFF; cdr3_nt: TGTGCTAGTGGTTTGGGGCAGGGTAGCTCACAATATGAGCAGTTCTTC
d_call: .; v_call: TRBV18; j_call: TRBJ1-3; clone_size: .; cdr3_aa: CASSPPNGFSGNTIYF; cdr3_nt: TGTGCCAGCTCACCACCGAACGGGTTCTCTGGAAACACCATATATTTT
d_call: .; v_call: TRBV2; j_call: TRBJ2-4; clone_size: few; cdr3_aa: CASSGGNIQYF; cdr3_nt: TGTGCCAGCAGTGGGGGCAACATTCAGTACTTC
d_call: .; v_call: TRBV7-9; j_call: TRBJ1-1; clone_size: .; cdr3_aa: CASSLAGTAQAFF; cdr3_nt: TGTGCCAGCAGCTTAGCCGGGACTGCACAAGCTTTCTTT
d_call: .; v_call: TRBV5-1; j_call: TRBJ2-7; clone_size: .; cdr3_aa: CASSLGAESIYEQYF; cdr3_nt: TGCGCCAGCAGCTTGGGAGCGGAAAGTATCTACGAGCAGTACTTC
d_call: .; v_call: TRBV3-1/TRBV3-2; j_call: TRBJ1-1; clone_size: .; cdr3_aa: CASSHGGNEQAFF; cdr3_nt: TGTGCCAGCAGCCACGGGGGGAACGAGCAAGCTTTCTTT
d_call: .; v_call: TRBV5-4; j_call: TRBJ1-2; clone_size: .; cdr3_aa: CASNKPNRAEGYTF; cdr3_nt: TGTGCCAGCAACAAACCGAACAGGGCAGAAGGCTACACCTTC
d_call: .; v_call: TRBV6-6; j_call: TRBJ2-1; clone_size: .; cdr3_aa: CASSYTSREQFF; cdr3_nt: TGTGCCAGCAGTTACACAAGTCGTGAGCAGTTCTTC
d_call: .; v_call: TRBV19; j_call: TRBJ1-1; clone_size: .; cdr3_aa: CASREDGPNTEAFF; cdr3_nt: TGTGCCAGTAGGGAGGACGGGCCGAACACTGAAGCTTTCTTT
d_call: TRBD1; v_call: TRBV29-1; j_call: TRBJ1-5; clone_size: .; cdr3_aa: CSVATGGGDQPQHF; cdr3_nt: TGCAGCGTGGCAACAGGGGGCGGGGATCAGCCCCAGCATTTT
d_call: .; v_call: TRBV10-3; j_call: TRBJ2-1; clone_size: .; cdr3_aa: CATHTTSSLYNEQFF; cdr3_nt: TGTGCCACGCACACCACTAGTAGCTTATACAATGAGCAGTTCTTC
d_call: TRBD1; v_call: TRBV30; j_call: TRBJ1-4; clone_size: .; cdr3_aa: CAWSPGQGRTNEKLFF; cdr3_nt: TGTGCCTGGAGTCCCGGACAGGGACGGACTAATGAAAAACTGTTTTTT
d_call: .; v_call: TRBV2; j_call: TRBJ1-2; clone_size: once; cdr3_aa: CASRTDKNYGYTF; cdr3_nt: TGTGCCAGCAGGACGGACAAAAACTATGGCTACACCTTC
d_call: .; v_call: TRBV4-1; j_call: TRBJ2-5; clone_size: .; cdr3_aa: CASSQDRKGYQETQYF; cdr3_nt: TGCGCCAGCAGCCAAGATAGAAAGGGGTACCAAGAGACCCAGTACTTC
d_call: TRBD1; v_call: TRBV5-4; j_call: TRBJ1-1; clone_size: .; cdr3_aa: CASSVATGVNTEAFF; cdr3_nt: TGTGCCAGCAGCGTTGCGACAGGGGTGAACACTGAAGCTTTCTTT
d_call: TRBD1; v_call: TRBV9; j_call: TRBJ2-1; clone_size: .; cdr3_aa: CASSPPGQGTPPQFF; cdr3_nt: TGTGCCAGCAGCCCCCCGGGACAGGGGACCCCGCCGCAGTTCTTC
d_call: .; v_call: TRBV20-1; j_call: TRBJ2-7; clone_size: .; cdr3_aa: CSASGRLQGSYEQYF; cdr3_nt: TGCAGTGCCAGTGGCCGATTGCAGGGGTCCTACGAGCAGTACTTC
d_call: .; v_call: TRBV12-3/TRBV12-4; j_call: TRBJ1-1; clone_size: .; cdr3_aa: CASSLRGEAFF; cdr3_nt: TGTGCCAGCAGTTTAAGGGGGGAAGCTTTCTTT
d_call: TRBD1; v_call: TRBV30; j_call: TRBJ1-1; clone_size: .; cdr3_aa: CAWSKTGWDTEAFF; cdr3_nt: TGTGCCTGGAGCAAGACAGGGTGGGACACTGAAGCTTTCTTT
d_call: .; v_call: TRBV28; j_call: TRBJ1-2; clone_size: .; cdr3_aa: CASSLLGGTNYGYTF; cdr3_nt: TGTGCCAGCAGTTTATTGGGGGGGACTAACTATGGCTACACCTTC
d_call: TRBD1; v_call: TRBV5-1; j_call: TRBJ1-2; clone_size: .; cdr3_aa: CASSLDRGNYGYTF; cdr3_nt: TGCGCCAGCAGCTTGGACAGGGGGAACTATGGCTACACCTTC
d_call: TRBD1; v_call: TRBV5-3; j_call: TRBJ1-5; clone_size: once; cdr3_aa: CARRVTGVGNQPQHF; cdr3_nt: TGTGCCAGAAGAGTAACAGGGGTAGGCAATCAGCCCCAGCATTTT